This T cell receptor beta chain was recovered during a study of regulatory T cells in long-lasting Graves disease. Libraries of TCR beta came from iRepertoire HTBI primers plus Arm-PCR of CDR3 regions. From the multiplex PCR reads, TCRdb called clonotypes with MiXCR, one entry per CDR3 protein. This sample has hundreds of thousands of distinct CDR3 sequences, with about 15% found just once. The germline V and J ends were trimmed by 6 bases and 8 bases, with 16 bases remaining between them. CDR3 size: 12 residues. Germline loops: CDR1 DFQATT, CDR2 SNEGSKA (reference sequence). This sample's time point: newly diagnosed GD, antithyroid drugs for less than 3 months. The TCR library was made from RNA that had been extracted from PBMCs in TRIzol. The data also belong to a second study, concerning T cells in Graves' hyperthyroidism and ophthalmopathy.

This clonotype was sampled from a woman aged 25-40 years with Graves disease. The source was peripheral blood mononuclear cells (PBMCs), collected at new diagnosis, from a patient treated with antithyroid drugs. The chain couples TRBV20-1 to TRBJ1-2; D not resolved. The CDR3 sequence: CSALLNGEGYTF. CDR3 nucleotide sequence: TGCAGTGCCCTCTTAAACGGGGAAGGCTACACCTTC.